The 2 T cell receptor beta chains in this list originate from one sample, sequenced in a study of identical twins. TCRdb passed the 5' RACE reads through MiXCR, listing each CDR3 protein once. In the table there are under 900,000 distinct CDR3 sequences, roughly an eighth of which are singletons. The same sample was also studied in work on yellow fever vaccine responses in identical twins.

Sample: PBMCs. These receptors all come from a woman aged 18-30 years in good health.

The genes are TRBV7-6 and TRBJ2-1; 8 nucleotides line up with TRBD1. This CDR3 spans 15 amino acids. Germline CDR1 and CDR2: SGHVS and FNYEAQ. The V segment lost 8 bases and the J segment 5 bases; nucleotides outside the gene matches: 11. The CDR3 DNA sequence: TGTGCCAGCCTCCCCGACAGGGGTTCCCACAATGAGCAGTTCTTC. This translates into CASLPDRGSHNEQFF.

V and J are TRBV7-3 and TRBJ2-2; D remains unclear. CDR1 SGHTA and CDR2 FQGTGA come from the germline V gene. The CDR3 spans 13 residues. V gave up 5 bases and J gave up 6 bases, with 10 bases separating them. In DNA form, the CDR3 reads TGTGCCAGCAGCCCCGTGGGTGCCGGGGAGCTGTTTTTT. This encodes CASSPVGAGELFF.